One and the same sample provided the 16 T cell receptor beta chains below, sequenced in a study of cytomegalovirus exposure and HLA in healthy donors. PCR primers comprised 60 Vbeta and 13 Jbeta primers. TCRdb's table, derived via immunoSEQ multiplex PCR, lists solely in-frame clones and lacks some. The sample carries about 130,000 clones, 75% recorded once. The specimen was PBMCs. Receptor source: a woman aged 45 to 65 in good health and CMV-seronegative.

This rearrangement joins TRBV28 to TRBJ1-5, with a tentative D call TRBD1 (6 bases). CDR1 is MDHEN and CDR2 is SYDVKM in the germline V gene. This CDR3 has 18 amino acids. The V end was cut by 1 base, the J end by 3 bases, with 19 bases between. The CDR3 here is CASSLLRGGQGFNQPQHF. The CDR3 bases are TGTGCCAGCAGTTTATTGAGGGGGGGCCAGGGCTTCAATCAGCCCCAGCATTTT. Drawing the rest from reference TRBV28 and TRBJ1-5, the complete variable domain is DVKVTQSSRYLVKRTGEKVFLECVQDMDHENMFWYRQDPGLGLRLIYFSYDVKMKEKGDIPEGYSVSREKKERFSLILESASTNQTSMYLCASSLLRGGQGFNQPQHFGDGTRLSIL.

This sequence joins TRBV6-5 and TRBJ1-2; TRBD1 matches at 9 bases. The CDR3 consists of 15 residues. The ends lost 6 bases at V and 5 bases at J; junction bases unmatched: 10. From germline, CDR1 is MNHEY and CDR2 SVGAGI. The CDR3 DNA follows: TGTGCCAGCAGCGACCGGACAGGGGAGTATTATGGCTACACCTTC. Its translation is CASSDRTGEYYGYTF.

This clone was found a few times. The chain uses TRBV30 and TRBJ2-5; D is uncertain. Germline CDR1 is GTSNPN and CDR2 is SVGIG (reference sequence). The germline V and J ends were trimmed by 0 bases and 1 base, with 9 bases remaining between them. The CDR3 runs to 14 residues. The CDR3, as DNA: TGTGCCTGGAGTGTATTAGGCGGCCAAGAGACCCAGTACTTC. Translation gives CAWSVLGGQETQYF.

CDR3 sequence reads: CASSPGQVSYEQYF. The CDR3 region has the DNA TGTGCCAGCAGCCCAGGACAGGTCTCCTACGAGCAGTACTTC. This rearrangement joins TRBV7-2 to TRBJ2-7; TRBD1 matches 7 bases. CDR3 length: 14 residues. CDR1 SGHTA and CDR2 FQGNSA come from the germline V gene. Trimming cost V 5 bases and J 0 bases; bases outside gene matches: 4.

A word on this clone: Additional DNA sequences in this sample encode the identical CDR3. This chain joins TRBV5-4 and TRBJ1-4, with 9 nucleotides matching TRBD1. The CDR3 runs to 16 residues. With 3 bases clipped from V and 1 base from J, the junction kept 4 bases outside the gene matches. Germline assignment: CDR1 SGHNT and CDR2 YYREEE (reference sequence). As DNA, the CDR3 is TGTGCCAGCAGCTCACAGGGGGCTATAACTAATGAAAAACTGTTTTTT. It specifies CASSSQGAITNEKLFF.

This clone was detected a few times. The chain is built from TRBV5-8 and TRBJ2-1; D remains ambiguous. CDR1 SGHTS and CDR2 YDEGEE come from the germline V gene. This CDR3 region has 16 residues. The V end lost 0 bases, the J end lost 0 bases, and 10 bases lay between the germline ends. CDR3 protein: CASSLGVYSSYNEQFF. The CDR3 coding sequence is TGTGCCAGCAGCTTGGGAGTCTATAGCTCCTACAATGAGCAGTTCTTC. Together with reference TRBV5-8 and TRBJ2-1, the CDR3 gives the full variable domain: EAGVTQSPTHLIKTRGQQATLRCSPISGHTSVYWYQQALGLGLQFLLWYDEGEERNRGNFPPRFSGRQFPNYSSELNVNALELEDSALYLCASSLGVYSSYNEQFFGPGTRLTVL.

This clone has only a few counts. The chain joins TRBV27 to TRBJ2-7, with D perhaps matching TRBD1 (7 bases). The V and J ends lost 5 bases and 7 bases respectively, with 12 bases between them. CDR1 and CDR2 from the germline V gene are MNHEY and SMNVEV (reference sequence). The CDR3 covers 12 residues. CDR3 in amino acids: CASSKGAGEQYF. CDR3 coding DNA: TGTGCCAGCAGTAAGGGGGCGGGGGAGCAGTACTTC.

This clone appeared a few times. J is TRBJ1-2 and V is TRBV11-2, with D perhaps TRBD1 (6 bases). The V and J ends lost 8 bases and 4 bases respectively, with 17 bases between them. CDR3 length: 14 residues. Germline V gene data show CDR1 as SGHAT and CDR2 as FQNNGV. The CDR3 DNA sequence: TGTGCCAGCCAACAGGGTCGGTTCAGCTATGGCTACACCTTC. Translated, it gives CASQQGRFSYGYTF.

This chain joins TRBV4-3 and TRBJ2-5, with D possibly matching TRBD2 (6 bases). With 1 base removed from V and 1 base from J, the gap between germline ends came to 13 bases. The germline V gene has CDR1 LGHNA and CDR2 YSLEER. This CDR3 has 16 residues. The CDR3 protein is CASSQVCGALQETQYF. CDR3 bases: TGCGCCAGCAGCCAAGTATGCGGGGCCCTCCAAGAGACCCAGTACTTC.

As for this clone: Compared with germline, one end of the junction differs, possibly owing to a read error. This sequence joins TRBV7-6 and TRBJ2-2; no firm D call. Germline-derived CDR1 and CDR2 are SGHVS and FNYEAQ. The CDR3 spans 14 residues. CDR3 nucleotide sequence: TGTGCCAGCAGATTAGGTCTTGACACCGGGGAGCTGTTTTTT. Translating it yields CASRLGLDTGELFF.

J is TRBJ2-3 and V is TRBV10-3; 9 bases are a match to TRBD1. V lost 5 bases and J lost 4; bases outside the gene matches: 4. Germline V gives CDR1 ENHRY, CDR2 SYGVKD. The CDR3 has 14 amino acids. The CDR3 DNA reads as TGTGCCATCAGTCCGGGACAGGGCCCAGATACGCAGTATTTT. Protein product: CAISPGQGPDTQYF.

The CDR3 protein is CASSRATDISTDTQYF. The CDR3 region has the DNA TGCGCCAGCAGCCGGGCGACGGACATCAGCACAGATACGCAGTATTTT. The chain uses TRBV4-3 and TRBJ2-3, with a possible D match to TRBD1 (5 bases). Germline CDR1 and CDR2: LGHNA and YSLEER. CDR3 length: 16 residues. Between the trimmed V and J ends, which lost 4 bases and 0 bases, there was a span of 14 bases.

This CDR3 is CASRPWTSGTDTQYF. Written as DNA, the CDR3 is TGTGCCAGCAGACCCTGGACTAGCGGAACAGATACGCAGTATTTT. The chain employs TRBV28 and TRBJ2-3; 10 positions agree with TRBD2. Germline V gene lookup returns CDR1 MDHEN and CDR2 SYDVKM. V shed 6 bases and J 3 bases; nucleotides not matched to a gene: 6. The length of the CDR3 is 15 residues.

The CDR3 DNA reads as TGTGCCAGCAGCTTAGCGGTGGCGGGAACCAATGAGCAGTTCTTC. It yields the protein CASSLAVAGTNEQFF. This chain connects TRBV7-9 to TRBJ2-1; TRBD2 is a possible D gene (6 bases). The CDR3 spans 15 residues. Between the trimmed V and J ends, which lost 0 bases and 6 bases, there was a span of 12 bases. Per germline, CDR1 SEHNR and CDR2 FQNEAQ (reference sequence).

This clone occurred a few times. This rearrangement joins TRBV15 to TRBJ2-2, with no clear D. Trimming left V 2 bases short and J 5 bases short, with 6 bases between. Germline-derived CDR1 and CDR2 are LNHNV and YYDKDF (reference sequence). This CDR3 contains 13 residues. The CDR3 DNA follows: TGTGCCACCAGCAGATCAGATACCGGGGAGCTGTTTTTT. Translating it yields CATSRSDTGELFF.

The chain links TRBV19 to TRBJ2-3; no clear D. V lost 1 base and J lost 1, with 6 bases in between. The germline V gene has CDR1 LNHDA and CDR2 SQIVND (reference sequence). The CDR3 totals 14 residues. CDR3 DNA: TGTGCCAGTAGTATAGGGAGCCGCACAGATACGCAGTATTTT. The encoded protein is CASSIGSRTDTQYF.